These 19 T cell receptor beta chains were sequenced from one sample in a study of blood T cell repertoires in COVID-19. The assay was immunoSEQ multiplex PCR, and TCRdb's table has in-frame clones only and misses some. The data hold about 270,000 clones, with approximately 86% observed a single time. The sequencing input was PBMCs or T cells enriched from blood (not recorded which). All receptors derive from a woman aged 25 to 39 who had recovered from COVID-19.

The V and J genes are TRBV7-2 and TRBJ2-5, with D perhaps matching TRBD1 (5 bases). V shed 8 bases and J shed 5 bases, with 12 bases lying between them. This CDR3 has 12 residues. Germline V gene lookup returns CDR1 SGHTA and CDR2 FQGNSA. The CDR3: CASGTGRETQYF. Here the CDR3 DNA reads TGTGCCAGCGGTACAGGAAGGGAGACCCAGTACTTC.

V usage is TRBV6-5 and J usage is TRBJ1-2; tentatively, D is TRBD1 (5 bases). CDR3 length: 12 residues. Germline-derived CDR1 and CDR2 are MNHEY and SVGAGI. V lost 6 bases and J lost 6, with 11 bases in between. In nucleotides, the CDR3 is TGTGCCAGCAGCCAGGGTTCTGATGGCTACACCTTC. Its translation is CASSQGSDGYTF.

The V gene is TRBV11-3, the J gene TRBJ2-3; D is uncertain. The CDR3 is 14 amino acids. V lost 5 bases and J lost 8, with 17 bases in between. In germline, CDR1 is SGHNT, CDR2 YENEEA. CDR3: CASSPVVTSGTQYF. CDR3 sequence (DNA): TGTGCCAGCAGCCCCGTGGTCACCTCCGGTACGCAGTATTTT.

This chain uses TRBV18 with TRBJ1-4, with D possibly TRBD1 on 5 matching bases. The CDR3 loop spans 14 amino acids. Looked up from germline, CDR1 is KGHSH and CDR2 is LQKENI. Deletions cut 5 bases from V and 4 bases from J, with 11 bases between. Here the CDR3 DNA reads TGTGCCAGCTCATCGGACACCTTTAATGAAAAACTGTTTTTT. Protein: CASSSDTFNEKLFF.

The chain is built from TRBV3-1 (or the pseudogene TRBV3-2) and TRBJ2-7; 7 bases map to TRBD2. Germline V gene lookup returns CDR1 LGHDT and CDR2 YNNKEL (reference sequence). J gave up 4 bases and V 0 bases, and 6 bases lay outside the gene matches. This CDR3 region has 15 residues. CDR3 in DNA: TGTGCCAGCAGCCAAGAATCCAGCGGGGCATACGAGCAGTACTTC. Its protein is CASSQESSGAYEQYF.

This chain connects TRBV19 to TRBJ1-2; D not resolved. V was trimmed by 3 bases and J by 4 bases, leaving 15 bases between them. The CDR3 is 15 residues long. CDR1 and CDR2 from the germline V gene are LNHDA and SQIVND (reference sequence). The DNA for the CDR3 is TGTGCCAGTAGTATTTTCGGTGTTAATGGCTATGGCTACACCTTC. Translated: CASSIFGVNGYGYTF.

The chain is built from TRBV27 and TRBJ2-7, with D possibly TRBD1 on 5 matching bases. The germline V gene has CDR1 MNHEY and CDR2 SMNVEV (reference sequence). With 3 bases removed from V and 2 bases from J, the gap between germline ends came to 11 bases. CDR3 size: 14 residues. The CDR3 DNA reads TGTGCCAGCAGTTTGCAGGTAGGGGCCTACGAGCAGTACTTC. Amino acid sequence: CASSLQVGAYEQYF.

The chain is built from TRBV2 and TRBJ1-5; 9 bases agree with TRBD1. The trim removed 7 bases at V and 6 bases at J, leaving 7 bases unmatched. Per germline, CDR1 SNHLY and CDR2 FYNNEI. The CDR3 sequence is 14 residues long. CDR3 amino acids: CASNGGQGIQPQHF. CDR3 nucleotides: TGTGCCAGCAATGGGGGACAGGGTATTCAGCCCCAGCATTTT.

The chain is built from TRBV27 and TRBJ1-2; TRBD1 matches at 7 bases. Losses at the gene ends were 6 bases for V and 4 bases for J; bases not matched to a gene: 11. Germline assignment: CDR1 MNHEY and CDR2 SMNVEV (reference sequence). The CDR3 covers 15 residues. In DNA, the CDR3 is TGTGCCAGCAGACCCACAGGGGCTCATATCTATGGCTACACCTTC. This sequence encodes CASRPTGAHIYGYTF.

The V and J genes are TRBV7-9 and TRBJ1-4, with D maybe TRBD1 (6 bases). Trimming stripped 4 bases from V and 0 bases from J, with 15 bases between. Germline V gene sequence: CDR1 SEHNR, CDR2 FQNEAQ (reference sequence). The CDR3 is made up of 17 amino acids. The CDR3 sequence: CASSSSGEGATNEKLFF. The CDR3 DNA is TGTGCCAGCAGCTCGTCAGGGGAGGGTGCAACTAATGAAAAACTGTTTTTT.

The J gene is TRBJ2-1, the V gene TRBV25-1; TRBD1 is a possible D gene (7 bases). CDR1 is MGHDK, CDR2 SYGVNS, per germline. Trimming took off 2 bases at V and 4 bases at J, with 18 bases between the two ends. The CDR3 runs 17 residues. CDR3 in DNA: TGTGCCAGCAGTGAAGGGTTGGCGGGACAGCCGTACAATGAGCAGTTCTTC. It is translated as CASSEGLAGQPYNEQFF.

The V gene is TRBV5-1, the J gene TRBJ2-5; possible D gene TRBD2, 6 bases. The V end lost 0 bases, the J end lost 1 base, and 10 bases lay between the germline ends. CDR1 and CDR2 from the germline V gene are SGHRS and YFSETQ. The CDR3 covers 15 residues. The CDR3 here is CASSLAVAVQETQYF. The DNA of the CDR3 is TGCGCCAGCAGCTTGGCCGTAGCGGTCCAAGAGACCCAGTACTTC.

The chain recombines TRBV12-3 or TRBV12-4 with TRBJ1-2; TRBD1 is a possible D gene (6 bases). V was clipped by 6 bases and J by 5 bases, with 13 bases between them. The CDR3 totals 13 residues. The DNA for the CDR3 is TGTGCCAGCAGATGGGACACGTCGTATGGCTACACCTTC. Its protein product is CASRWDTSYGYTF.

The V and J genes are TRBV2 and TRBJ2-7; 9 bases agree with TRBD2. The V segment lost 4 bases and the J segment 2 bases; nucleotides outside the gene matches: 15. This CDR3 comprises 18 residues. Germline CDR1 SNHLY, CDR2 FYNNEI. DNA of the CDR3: TGTGCCAGCAGTGGAATAGTATCCGTTAGCGGGAGTGCCTACGAGCAGTACTTC. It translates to CASSGIVSVSGSAYEQYF.

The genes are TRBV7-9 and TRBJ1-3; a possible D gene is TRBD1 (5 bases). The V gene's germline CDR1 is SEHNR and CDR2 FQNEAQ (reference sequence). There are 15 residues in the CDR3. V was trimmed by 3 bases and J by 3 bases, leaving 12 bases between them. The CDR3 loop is CASSFADRDGNTIYF. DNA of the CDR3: TGTGCCAGCAGCTTTGCAGACAGAGATGGAAACACCATATATTTT.

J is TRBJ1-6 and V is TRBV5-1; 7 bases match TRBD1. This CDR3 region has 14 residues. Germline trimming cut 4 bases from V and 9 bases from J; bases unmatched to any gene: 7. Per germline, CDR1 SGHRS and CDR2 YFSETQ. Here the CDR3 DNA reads TGCGCCAGCAGCGCCGACAGGGTGTCTTCACCCCTCCACTTT. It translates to CASSADRVSSPLHF.

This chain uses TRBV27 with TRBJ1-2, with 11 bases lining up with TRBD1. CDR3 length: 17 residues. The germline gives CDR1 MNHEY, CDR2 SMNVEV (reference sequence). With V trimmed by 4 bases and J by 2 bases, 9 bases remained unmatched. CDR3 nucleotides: TGTGCCAGCAGTTCCCTCCCCGGGACAGGGGGGAACTATGGCTACACCTTC. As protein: CASSSLPGTGGNYGYTF.

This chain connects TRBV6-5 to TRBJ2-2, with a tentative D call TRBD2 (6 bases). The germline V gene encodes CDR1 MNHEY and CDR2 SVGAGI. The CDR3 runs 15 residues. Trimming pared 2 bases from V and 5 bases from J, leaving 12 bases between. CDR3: CASSYLREWTGELFF. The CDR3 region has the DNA TGTGCCAGCAGTTACCTACGGGAGTGGACCGGGGAGCTGTTTTTT.

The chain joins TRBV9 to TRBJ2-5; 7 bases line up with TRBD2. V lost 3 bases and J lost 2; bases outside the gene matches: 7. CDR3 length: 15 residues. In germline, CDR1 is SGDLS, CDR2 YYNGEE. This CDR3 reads CASSERDYLQETQYF. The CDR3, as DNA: TGTGCCAGCAGCGAAAGGGACTACTTACAAGAGACCCAGTACTTC.